This T cell receptor (beta chain) emerged from a study of T cells in Graves' hyperthyroidism and ophthalmopathy. The study, taken as a whole, reports: The majority of expanded thyroid clonotypes above 0.001 also appeared in blood. Model predictions of ophthalmopathy came a median approximately 6 months before onset.

Authors of the study amplified TCR beta CDR3 regions from RNA transcripts. Using the HTBI primer set, a first-round RT-PCR was run on the TCR CDR3. TCRdb used MiXCR to reprocess the multiplex PCR reads, holding one entry per CDR3 protein. Here the sample spans nearly 600,000 distinct CDR3 sequences, about 14% being singletons. CDR1 SGHTA and CDR2 FQGNSA come from the germline V gene. The V end was cut by 2 bases, the J end by 3 bases, with 13 bases between. The CDR3 has 15 residues. Ophthalmopathy in the patients scored at least 3 on Clinical Activity Score and at least 4 on NOSPECS grade, lasting under 3 months. Each diagnosis drew on symptoms, thyroxine, TRAb, thyroid ultrasound and orbital computed tomography findings. This clonotype was found a few times. Antigen unknown.

V is TRBV7-2 and J is TRBJ1-1, with TRBD1 as a possible D gene (5 bases). This TCR was sampled from a woman aged 18-29 years with Graves' ophthalmopathy. Material for sequencing was blood. The CDR3 region is CASSLWGGVDTEAFF. The CDR3, as DNA: TGTGCCAGCAGCTTATGGGGGGGGGTGGACACTGAAGCTTTCTTT.